This entry lists 24 T cell receptor beta chains sequenced from one sample in a study of T cell repertoires in cytomegalovirus infection (dated by TCRdb to the late 2010s). Their recognized antigens are unknown. Read against the paper, the sample's treatment or condition label means: in vitro stimulation with specific CMV peptide epitopes to enrich CMV-specific T cells. The sequencer listed for this sample is Illumina HiSeq 1500. TCRdb ran its own pipeline on the public reads, namely fastp trimming at Q25 and MiXCR clone calling, and kept in-frame beta chains. Rows with a matching CDR3 protein are joined into one entry that keeps the most common DNA and genes. This sample holds more than 250,000 distinct CDR3 sequences; approximately 25% were observed only once. About an eighth of the sample is taken by the ten largest. The source material was cultured PBMCs, sampled from culture after CMV antigen stimulation. Source of these receptors: a human donor in good health (CMV status not recorded). Some clones in this sample may be carry-over from other donors' samples.

V and J are TRBV7-2 and TRBJ2-1, with 7 bases that match TRBD1. Per the germline V gene, CDR1 is SGHTA and CDR2 is FQGNSA. V shed 1 base and J 4 bases; nucleotides not matched to a gene: 7. This CDR3 is 16 amino acids long. CDR3 sequence (DNA): TGTGCCAGCAGCTTAGTTGGGACAGAACTATACAATGAGCAGTTCTTC. Protein product: CASSLVGTELYNEQFF.

The CDR3 DNA is TGTGCCAGCAGTTACGGGAGAGGCATTCAGTACTTC. This gives the protein CASSYGRGIQYF. The genes are TRBV6-1 and TRBJ2-4; a possible D gene is TRBD2 (6 bases). V lost 5 bases, J lost 9 bases, and 11 bases lay in between. The CDR3 runs 12 residues. CDR1 MNHNS and CDR2 SASEGT come from the germline V gene.

Only a few counts were recorded for this clonotype. V and J are TRBV19 and TRBJ1-4; TRBD1 aligns across 12 bases. The junction had 7 bases not matched to a gene; V was cut back by 5 bases and J by 3 bases. The CDR3 has 17 amino acids. CDR1 is LNHDA, CDR2 SQIVND, per germline (reference sequence). The DNA of the CDR3 is TGTGCCAGTAGTGGCGGGACAGGGGGCGTTTCTAATGAAAAACTGTTTTTT. Translation gives CASSGGTGGVSNEKLFF.

About this clonotype itself: Possible read error: a much larger clone is one base away. The rearrangement joins TRBV11-2 to TRBJ2-1, with unresolved D. The V and J ends lost 1 base and 6 bases respectively, with 4 bases between them. The germline V gene has CDR1 SGHAT and CDR2 FQNNGV. This CDR3 is built from 12 residues. The CDR3: CASSLAANEQFF. For the CDR3, the DNA is TGTGCCAGCAGCTTAGCTGCCAATGAGCAGTTCTTC.

This chain uses TRBV20-1 with TRBJ2-1; D perhaps matches TRBD2 (6 bases). Deletions cut 3 bases from V and 5 bases from J, with 14 bases between. The germline gives CDR1 DFQATT, CDR2 SNEGSKA (reference sequence). The CDR3 spans 14 residues. CDR3: CSARPGDWHNEQFF. The CDR3 region has the DNA TGCAGTGCTAGGCCCGGGGACTGGCACAATGAGCAGTTCTTC.

This clonotype was counted a few times. V gene TRBV4-3 combines with J gene TRBJ1-1, with D perhaps matching TRBD1 (6 bases). The germline V and J ends were trimmed by 1 base and 5 bases, with 20 bases remaining between them. This CDR3 is 17 amino acids long. The germline V gene encodes CDR1 LGHNA and CDR2 YSLEER. CDR3 in amino acids: CASSQASNRALGTEAFF. The CDR3 coding sequence is TGCGCCAGCAGCCAAGCTTCGAACAGGGCTCTTGGGACTGAAGCTTTCTTT.

This clonotype was observed a single time. V gene TRBV12-5 combines with J gene TRBJ2-3, with D perhaps TRBD2 (6 bases). CDR1 and CDR2 from the germline V gene are LGHNT and FRNRAP. The CDR3 consists of 13 residues. Between the trimmed V and J ends, which lost 4 bases and 3 bases, there was a span of 8 bases. CDR3 residues: CASGSLATDTQYF. The CDR3 region has the DNA TGTGCTAGTGGTTCGCTAGCGACAGATACGCAGTATTTT. The variable domain in full, with the rest retrieved from reference TRBV12-5 and TRBJ2-3, is DARVTQTPRHKVTEMGQEVTMRCQPILGHNTVFWYRQTMMQGLELLAYFRNRAPLDDSGMPKDRFSAEMPDATLATLKIQPSEPRDSAVYFCASGSLATDTQYFGPGTRLTVL.

This clonotype occurred a few times. The chain recombines TRBV28 with TRBJ1-6, with D unresolved. Germline CDR1 is MDHEN and CDR2 is SYDVKM. The CDR3 consists of 14 residues. V lost 2 bases to trimming and J lost 8 bases, with 10 bases between them. This CDR3 reads CASSLQGRDSPLHF. The CDR3 DNA follows: TGTGCCAGCAGTTTACAAGGGAGGGATTCACCCCTCCACTTT. The full variable domain, rest sourced from reference TRBV28 and TRBJ1-6, is DVKVTQSSRYLVKRTGEKVFLECVQDMDHENMFWYRQDPGLGLRLIYFSYDVKMKEKGDIPEGYSVSREKKERFSLILESASTNQTSMYLCASSLQGRDSPLHFGNGTRLTVT.

The V gene is TRBV20-1, the J gene TRBJ1-5, with 9 positions matching TRBD1. The J segment lost 6 bases and the V segment lost 4 bases, leaving 10 bases of the junction unmatched. Germline-derived CDR1 and CDR2 are DFQATT and SNEGSKA (reference sequence). The length of the CDR3 is 15 residues. The CDR3 spells CSAKWDRAFSQPQHF. CDR3 nucleotides: TGCAGTGCTAAATGGGACAGGGCGTTTAGTCAGCCCCAGCATTTT.

This clonotype came up many times. This chain uses TRBV7-2 with TRBJ1-2, with D unclear. The CDR3 totals 17 residues. The V end lost 1 base, the J end lost 0 bases, and 15 bases lay between the germline ends. The germline V gene encodes CDR1 SGHTA and CDR2 FQGNSA. The CDR3 region has the DNA TGTGCCAGCAGCTTAGTCCGGACGTGGTTCACTAACTATGGCTACACCTTC. Translated: CASSLVRTWFTNYGYTF.

The table lists this clonotype with many counts. This rearrangement joins TRBV7-2 to TRBJ1-5; 7 nucleotides line up with TRBD1. CDR3 size: 13 residues. The V and J ends lost 1 base and 7 bases, in that order; junction bases with no gene match: 1. Germline assignment: CDR1 SGHTA and CDR2 FQGNSA. This CDR3 reads CASSLVRGQPQHF. DNA of the CDR3: TGTGCCAGCAGCTTAGTCAGGGGGCAGCCCCAGCATTTT.

This clonotype was observed a handful of times. The chain couples TRBV6-1 to TRBJ2-7; 9 nucleotides line up with TRBD1. In germline, CDR1 is MNHNS, CDR2 SASEGT. The CDR3 totals 16 residues. The J segment lost 4 bases and the V segment lost 7 bases, leaving 14 bases of the junction unmatched. CDR3 amino acids: CASTYCDRGGLYEQYV. The CDR3 DNA sequence: TGTGCCAGCACCTACTGTGACAGGGGGGGTTTGTACGAGCAGTACGTC.

The chain joins TRBV14 to TRBJ2-1; D remains unclear. The CDR3 contains 13 residues. CDR1 SGHDN and CDR2 FVKESK come from the germline V gene. The ends were cut back, 2 bases at V and 7 bases at J, with 9 bases in the middle. In DNA, the CDR3 is TGTGCCAGCAGCCAATGGGGTCGGAATGAGCAGTTCTTC. Protein sequence: CASSQWGRNEQFF.

The rearrangement links TRBV7-2 to TRBJ2-5; D is unresolved. This CDR3 comprises 15 residues. The germline V gene has CDR1 SGHTA and CDR2 FQGNSA. The V gene lost 4 bases and the J gene lost 5 bases, with 17 bases spanning the gap. The CDR3 DNA reads as TGTGCCAGCAGCTCAGCGAGCCCCCTCGCGGAGACCCAGTACTTC. It encodes CASSSASPLAETQYF.

This sequence joins TRBV2 and TRBJ2-7; D is unclear. V was cut by 7 bases and J by 0 bases, with 7 bases left in between. This CDR3 has 12 amino acids. The germline V gene encodes CDR1 SNHLY and CDR2 FYNNEI. The CDR3 loop reads CASKTRSYEQYV. For the CDR3, the DNA is TGTGCCAGCAAGACCCGCTCCTACGAGCAGTACGTC.

This clonotype was seen more than once but under ten times. The CDR3 region has the DNA TGCGCCAGCAGCTTGGCCCACAGGGGTGATGGCTACACCTTC. It translates to CASSLAHRGDGYTF. This chain joins TRBV5-1 and TRBJ1-2; 7 bases are a match to TRBD1. Trimming removed 0 bases from V and 6 bases from J; junction bases left unmatched: 5. Germline V gene sequence: CDR1 SGHRS, CDR2 YFSETQ. CDR3 size: 14 residues. The full variable domain, completed using reference TRBV5-1 and TRBJ1-2, is KAGVTQTPRYLIKTRGQQVTLSCSPISGHRSVSWYQQTPGQGLQFLFEYFSETQRNKGNFPGRFSGRQFSNSRSEMNVSTLELGDSALYLCASSLAHRGDGYTFGSGTRLTVV.

There are many counts of this clonotype. The gene calls are TRBV28 and TRBJ2-4; D ambiguous. The germline V and J ends were trimmed by 5 bases and 6 bases, with 14 bases remaining between them. Looked up from germline, CDR1 is MDHEN and CDR2 is SYDVKM. The CDR3 covers 14 residues. CDR3 amino acids: CASSPTPTGNIQYF. The CDR3 DNA sequence: TGTGCCAGCAGTCCCACCCCGACGGGAAACATTCAGTACTTC.

This clonotype was seen a single time. This may come from a read error, since a much larger clone is one base off. The CDR3 loop is CANMPPGFGLLGEQYF. Written as DNA, the CDR3 is TGTGCCAACATGCCCCCGGGTTTCGGACTACTCGGCGAGCAGTACTTC. The rearrangement joins TRBV7-2 to TRBJ2-7, with D maybe TRBD2 (6 bases). The V end lost 10 bases, the J end lost 6 bases, and 28 bases lay between the germline ends. The germline CDR1 and CDR2 sequences are SGHTA and FQGNSA. The CDR3 loop spans 16 amino acids.

This chain uses TRBV6-1 with TRBJ1-5; TRBD1 might be the D (6 bases). CDR3 length equals 16 residues. Germline V CDR1 and CDR2: MNHNS, SASEGT. V dropped 4 bases and J dropped 0 bases, with 13 bases sitting between them. This chain's CDR3 is CASSGGTINSNQPQHF. In DNA form, the CDR3 reads TGTGCCAGCAGTGGTGGGACAATTAATAGCAATCAGCCCCAGCATTTT.

The chain employs TRBV10-3 and TRBJ2-3, with D perhaps TRBD2 (5 bases). The CDR3 loop spans 13 amino acids. CDR1 and CDR2 from the germline V gene are ENHRY and SYGVKD. V shed 4 bases and J shed 8 bases, with 13 bases lying between them. Written as DNA, the CDR3 is TGTGCCATCAGTGGGGTCTCTCGGGGTACGCAGTATTTT. Its translation: CAISGVSRGTQYF.

The V and J genes are TRBV5-1 and TRBJ2-2; TRBD1 is a possible D gene (6 bases). In germline, CDR1 is SGHRS, CDR2 YFSETQ. This CDR3 has 15 amino acids. V gave up 5 bases and J gave up 1 base, with 12 bases separating them. This CDR3 is CASRRATGNTGELFF. CDR3 DNA sequence: TGCGCCAGCAGAAGGGCGACAGGGAACACCGGGGAGCTGTTTTTT.

This clonotype was observed at least ten times. The J gene is TRBJ2-1, the V gene TRBV2; D is uncertain. Trimming took off 6 bases at V and 0 bases at J, with 9 bases between the two ends. This CDR3 spans 14 amino acids. Germline CDR1 and CDR2: SNHLY and FYNNEI. In DNA, the CDR3 is TGTGCCAGCAGCACATCTAGCTCCTACAATGAGCAGTTCTTC. Its translation is CASSTSSSYNEQFF.

This chain uses TRBV18 with TRBJ2-7; tentative D call: TRBD2 (6 bases). Trimming pared 6 bases from V and 2 bases from J, leaving 17 bases between. The CDR3 spans 15 residues. Germline values: CDR1 KGHSH, CDR2 LQKENI. The CDR3 DNA reads as TGTGCCAGCTCCACGGGAGCCGGGATCACCTACGAGCAGTACGTC. It is translated as CASSTGAGITYEQYV.

This clonotype was counted at least ten times. The chain links TRBV7-2 to TRBJ2-2; TRBD2 matches at 7 bases. The CDR3 spans 15 residues. Germline CDR1 and CDR2: SGHTA and FQGNSA. Trimming took 4 bases from V and 3 from J; bases not matched to a gene: 5. The DNA of the CDR3 is TGTGCCAGCAGCTCCACTAGCGCCTACACCGGGGAGCTGTTTTTT. Translated: CASSSTSAYTGELFF.